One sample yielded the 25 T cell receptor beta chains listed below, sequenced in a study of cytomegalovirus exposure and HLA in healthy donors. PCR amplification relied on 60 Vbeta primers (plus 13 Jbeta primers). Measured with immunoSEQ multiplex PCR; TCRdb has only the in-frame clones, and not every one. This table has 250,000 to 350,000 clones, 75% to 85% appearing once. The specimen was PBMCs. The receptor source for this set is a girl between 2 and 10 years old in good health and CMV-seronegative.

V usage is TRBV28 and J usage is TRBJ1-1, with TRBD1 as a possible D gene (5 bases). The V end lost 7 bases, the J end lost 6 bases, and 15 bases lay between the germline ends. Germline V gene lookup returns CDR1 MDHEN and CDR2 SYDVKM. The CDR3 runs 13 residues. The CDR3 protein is CASTQGAEAEAFF. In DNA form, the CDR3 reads TGTGCCAGCACTCAAGGGGCTGAGGCTGAAGCTTTCTTT.

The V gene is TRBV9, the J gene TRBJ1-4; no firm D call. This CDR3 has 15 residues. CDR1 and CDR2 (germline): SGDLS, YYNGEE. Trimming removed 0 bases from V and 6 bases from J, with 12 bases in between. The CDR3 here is CASSVGAVSDEKLFF. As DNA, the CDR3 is TGTGCCAGCAGCGTAGGAGCGGTTTCCGATGAAAAACTGTTTTTT.

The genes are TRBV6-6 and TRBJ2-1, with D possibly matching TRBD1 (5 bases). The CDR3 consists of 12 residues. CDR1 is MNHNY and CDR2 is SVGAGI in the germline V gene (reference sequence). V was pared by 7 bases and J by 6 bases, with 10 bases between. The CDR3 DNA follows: TGTGCCAGCACCACGCAGGGCAATGAGCAGTTCTTC. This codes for CASTTQGNEQFF.

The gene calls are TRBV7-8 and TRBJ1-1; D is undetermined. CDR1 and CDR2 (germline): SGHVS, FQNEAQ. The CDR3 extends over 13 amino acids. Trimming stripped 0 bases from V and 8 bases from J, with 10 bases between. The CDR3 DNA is TGTGCCAGCAGCTTAGCGCGGGGAGGGGAAGCTTTCTTT. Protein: CASSLARGGEAFF. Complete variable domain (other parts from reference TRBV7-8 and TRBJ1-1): GAGVSQSPRYKVAKRGQDVALRCDPISGHVSLFWYQQALGQGPEFLTYFQNEAQLDKSGLPSDRFFAERPEGSVSTLKIQRTQQEDSAVYLCASSLARGGEAFFGQGTRLTVV.

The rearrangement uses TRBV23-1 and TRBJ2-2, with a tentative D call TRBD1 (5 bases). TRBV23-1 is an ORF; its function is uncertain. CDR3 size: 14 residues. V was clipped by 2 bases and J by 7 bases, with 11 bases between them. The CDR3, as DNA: TGCGCCAGCAGTCAACCCAGGGTCTACGGGGAGCTGTTTTTT. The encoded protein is CASSQPRVYGELFF.

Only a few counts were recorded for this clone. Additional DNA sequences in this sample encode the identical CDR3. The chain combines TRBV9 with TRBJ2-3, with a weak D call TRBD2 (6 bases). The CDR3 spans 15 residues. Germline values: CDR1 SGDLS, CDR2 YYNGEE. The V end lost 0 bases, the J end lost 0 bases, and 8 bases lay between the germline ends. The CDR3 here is CASSVARGSTDTQYF. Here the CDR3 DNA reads TGTGCCAGCAGCGTAGCTCGGGGGAGCACAGATACGCAGTATTTT.

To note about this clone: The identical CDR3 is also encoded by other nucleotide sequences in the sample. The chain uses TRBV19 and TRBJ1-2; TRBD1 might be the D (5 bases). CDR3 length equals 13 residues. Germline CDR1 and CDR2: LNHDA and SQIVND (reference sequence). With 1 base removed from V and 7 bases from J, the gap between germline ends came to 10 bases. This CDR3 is CASSIAGLGGYTF. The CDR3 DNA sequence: TGTGCCAGTAGTATAGCAGGGCTGGGTGGCTACACCTTC.

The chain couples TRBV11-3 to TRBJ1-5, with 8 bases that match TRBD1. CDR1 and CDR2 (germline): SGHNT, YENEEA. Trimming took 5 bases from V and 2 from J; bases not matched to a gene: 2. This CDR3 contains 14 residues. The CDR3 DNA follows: TGTGCCAGCAGCGCGACAGGGGGCAATCAGCCCCAGCATTTT. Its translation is CASSATGGNQPQHF.

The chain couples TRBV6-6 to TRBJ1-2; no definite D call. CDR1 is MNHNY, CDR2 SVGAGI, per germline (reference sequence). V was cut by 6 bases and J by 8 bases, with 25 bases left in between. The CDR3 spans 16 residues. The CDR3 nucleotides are TGTGCCAGCAGCGACTCTACGACATTGGGCGGGATGGGCTACACCTTC. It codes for CASSDSTTLGGMGYTF.

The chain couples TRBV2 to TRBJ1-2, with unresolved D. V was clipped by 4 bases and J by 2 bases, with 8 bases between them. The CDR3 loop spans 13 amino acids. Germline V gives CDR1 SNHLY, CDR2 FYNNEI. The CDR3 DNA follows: TGTGCCAGCAGTGTTGCAGCGAACTATGGCTACACCTTC. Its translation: CASSVAANYGYTF.

In DNA form, the CDR3 reads TGTGCCAGCAGCCCCAGCCCCCGGCAGGATTTTATTGCTGAAGCTTTCTTT. Translation gives CASSPSPRQDFIAEAFF. J is TRBJ1-1 and V is TRBV7-6; D not certain. The CDR3 is 17 residues long. The V gene's germline CDR1 is SGHVS and CDR2 FNYEAQ. V was clipped by 5 bases and J by 6 bases, with 25 bases between them.

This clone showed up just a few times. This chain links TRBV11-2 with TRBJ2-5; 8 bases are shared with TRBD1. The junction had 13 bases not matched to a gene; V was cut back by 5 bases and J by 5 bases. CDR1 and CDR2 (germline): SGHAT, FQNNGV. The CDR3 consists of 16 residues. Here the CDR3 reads CASSATGTGRAETQYF. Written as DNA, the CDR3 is TGTGCCAGCAGCGCCACCGGGACAGGAAGGGCGGAGACCCAGTACTTC.

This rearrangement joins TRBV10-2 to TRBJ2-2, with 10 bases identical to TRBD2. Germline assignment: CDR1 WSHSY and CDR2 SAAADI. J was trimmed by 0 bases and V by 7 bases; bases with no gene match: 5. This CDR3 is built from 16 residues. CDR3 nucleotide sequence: TGCGCCAGCACCCTAGCGGGAGACGCGAACACCGGGGAGCTGTTTTTT. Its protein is CASTLAGDANTGELFF.

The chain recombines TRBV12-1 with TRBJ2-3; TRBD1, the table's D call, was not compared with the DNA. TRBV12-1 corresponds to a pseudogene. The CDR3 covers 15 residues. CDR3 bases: TGTGCCAGCAGCTTTGCGACAGGGGGCACAGATACGCAGTATTTT. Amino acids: CASSFATGGTDTQYF.

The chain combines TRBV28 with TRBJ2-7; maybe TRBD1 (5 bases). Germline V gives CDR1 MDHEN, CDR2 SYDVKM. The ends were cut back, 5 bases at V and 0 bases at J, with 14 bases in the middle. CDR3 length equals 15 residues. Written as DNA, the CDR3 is TGTGCCAGCAGTCCCCGGACAACCGTCTCCTACGAGCAGTACTTC. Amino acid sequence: CASSPRTTVSYEQYF.

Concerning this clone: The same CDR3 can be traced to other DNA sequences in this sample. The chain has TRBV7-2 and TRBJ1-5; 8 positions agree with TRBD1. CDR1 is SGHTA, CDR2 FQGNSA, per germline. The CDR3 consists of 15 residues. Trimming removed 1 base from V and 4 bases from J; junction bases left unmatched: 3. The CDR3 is CASSLGQGANQPQHF. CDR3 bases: TGTGCCAGCAGCTTAGGGCAGGGGGCAAATCAGCCCCAGCATTTT. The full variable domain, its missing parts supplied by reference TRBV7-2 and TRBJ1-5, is GAGVSQSPSNKVTEKGKDVELRCDPISGHTALYWYRQSLGQGLEFLIYFQGNSAPDKSGLPSDRFSAERTGGSVSTLTIQRTQQEDSAVYLCASSLGQGANQPQHFGDGTRLSIL.

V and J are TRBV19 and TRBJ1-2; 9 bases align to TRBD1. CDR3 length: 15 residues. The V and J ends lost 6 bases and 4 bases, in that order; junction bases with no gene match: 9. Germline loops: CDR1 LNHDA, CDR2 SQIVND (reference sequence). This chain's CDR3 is CASSEPGQGSYGYTF. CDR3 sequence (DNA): TGTGCCAGTAGCGAACCGGGACAGGGAAGCTATGGCTACACCTTC.

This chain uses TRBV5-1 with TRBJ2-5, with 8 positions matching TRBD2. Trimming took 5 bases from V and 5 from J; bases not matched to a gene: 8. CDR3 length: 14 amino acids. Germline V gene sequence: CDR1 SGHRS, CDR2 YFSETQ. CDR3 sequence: CASRRDPGGETQYF. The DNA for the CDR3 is TGCGCCAGCAGAAGGGACCCGGGGGGGGAGACCCAGTACTTC.

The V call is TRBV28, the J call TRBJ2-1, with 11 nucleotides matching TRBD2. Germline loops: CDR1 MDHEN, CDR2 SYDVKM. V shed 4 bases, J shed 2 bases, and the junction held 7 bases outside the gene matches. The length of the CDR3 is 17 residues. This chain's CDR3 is CASSSLAGGRPYNEQFF. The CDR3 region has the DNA TGTGCCAGCAGTTCCTTAGCGGGAGGGCGCCCCTACAATGAGCAGTTCTTC.

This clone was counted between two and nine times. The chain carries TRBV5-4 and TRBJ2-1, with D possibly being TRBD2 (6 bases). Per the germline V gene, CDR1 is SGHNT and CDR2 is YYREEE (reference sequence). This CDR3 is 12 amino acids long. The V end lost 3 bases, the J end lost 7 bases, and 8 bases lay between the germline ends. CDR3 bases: TGTGCCAGCAGCTGGGACTCGAATGAGCAGTTCTTC. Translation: CASSWDSNEQFF. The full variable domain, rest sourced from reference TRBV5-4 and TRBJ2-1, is ETGVTQSPTHLIKTRGQQVTLRCSSQSGHNTVSWYQQALGQGPQFIFQYYREEENGRGNFPPRFSGLQFPNYSSELNVNALELDDSALYLCASSWDSNEQFFGPGTRLTVL.

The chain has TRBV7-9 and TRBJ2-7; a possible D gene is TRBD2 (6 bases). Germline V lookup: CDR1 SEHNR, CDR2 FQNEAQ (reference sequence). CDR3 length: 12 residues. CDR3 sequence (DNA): TGTTCCGGCGGGGAAATCCCCTACGAGCAGTACTTC. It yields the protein CSGGEIPYEQYF.

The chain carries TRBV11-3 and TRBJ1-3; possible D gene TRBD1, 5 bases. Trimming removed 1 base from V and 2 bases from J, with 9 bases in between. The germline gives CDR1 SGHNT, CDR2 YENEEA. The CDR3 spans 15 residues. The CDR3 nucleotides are TGTGCCAGCAGCTTAGGACAGATTACTGGAAACACCATATATTTT. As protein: CASSLGQITGNTIYF.

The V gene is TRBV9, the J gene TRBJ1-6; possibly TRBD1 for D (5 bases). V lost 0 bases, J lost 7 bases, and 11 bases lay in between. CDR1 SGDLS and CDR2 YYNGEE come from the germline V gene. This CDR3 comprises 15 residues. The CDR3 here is CASSVDGGKNSPLHF. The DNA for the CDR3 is TGTGCCAGCAGCGTAGATGGGGGGAAAAATTCACCCCTCCACTTT.

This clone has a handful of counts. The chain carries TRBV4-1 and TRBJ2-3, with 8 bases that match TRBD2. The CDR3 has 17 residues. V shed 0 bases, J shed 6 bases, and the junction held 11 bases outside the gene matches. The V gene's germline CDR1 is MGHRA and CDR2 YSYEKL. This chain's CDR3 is CASSQDWAGGRTDTQYF. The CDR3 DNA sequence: TGCGCCAGCAGCCAAGATTGGGCGGGGGGCCGAACGGATACGCAGTATTTT.

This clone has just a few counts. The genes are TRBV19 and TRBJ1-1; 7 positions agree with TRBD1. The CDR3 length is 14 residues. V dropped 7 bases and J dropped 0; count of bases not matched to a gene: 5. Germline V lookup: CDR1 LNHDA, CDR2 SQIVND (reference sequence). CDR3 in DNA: TGTGCCAGTACCGCGGGACAGCTGAACACTGAAGCTTTCTTT. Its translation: CASTAGQLNTEAFF.